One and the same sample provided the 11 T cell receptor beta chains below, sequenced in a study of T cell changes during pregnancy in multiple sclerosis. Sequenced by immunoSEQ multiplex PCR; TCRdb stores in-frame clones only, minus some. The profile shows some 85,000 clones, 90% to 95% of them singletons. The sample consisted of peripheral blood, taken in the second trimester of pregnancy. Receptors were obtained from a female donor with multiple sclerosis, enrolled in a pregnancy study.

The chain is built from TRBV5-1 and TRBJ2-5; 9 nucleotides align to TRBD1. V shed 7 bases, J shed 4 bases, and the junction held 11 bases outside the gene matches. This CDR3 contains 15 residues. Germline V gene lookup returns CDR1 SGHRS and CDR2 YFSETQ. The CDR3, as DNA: TGCGCCAGCGGCCCGGGACAGGGAAAGGGAGAGACCCAGTACTTC. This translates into CASGPGQGKGETQYF. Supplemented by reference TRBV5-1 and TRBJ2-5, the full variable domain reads KAGVTQTPRYLIKTRGQQVTLSCSPISGHRSVSWYQQTPGQGLQFLFEYFSETQRNKGNFPGRFSGRQFSNSRSEMNVSTLELGDSALYLCASGPGQGKGETQYFGPGTRLLVL.

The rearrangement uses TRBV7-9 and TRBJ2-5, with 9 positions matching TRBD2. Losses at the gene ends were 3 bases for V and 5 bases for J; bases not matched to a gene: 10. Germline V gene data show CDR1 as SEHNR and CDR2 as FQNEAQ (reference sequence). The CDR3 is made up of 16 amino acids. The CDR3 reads CASSLPWREGGETQYF. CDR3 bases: TGTGCCAGCAGCTTGCCATGGCGGGAGGGTGGGGAGACCCAGTACTTC.

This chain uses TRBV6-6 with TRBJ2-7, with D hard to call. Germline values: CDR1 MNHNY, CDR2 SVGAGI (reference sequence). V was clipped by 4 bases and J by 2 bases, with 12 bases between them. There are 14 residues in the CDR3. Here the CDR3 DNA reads TGTGCCAGCAGTTCATTCAGTGAAACCTACGAGCAGTACTTC. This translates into CASSSFSETYEQYF.

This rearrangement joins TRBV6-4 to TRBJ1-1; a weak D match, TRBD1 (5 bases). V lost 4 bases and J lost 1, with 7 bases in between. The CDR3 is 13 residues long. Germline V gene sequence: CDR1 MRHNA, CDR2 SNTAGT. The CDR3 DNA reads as TGTGCCAGCAGTGTAGGGGAGAACACTGAAGCTTTCTTT. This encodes CASSVGENTEAFF.

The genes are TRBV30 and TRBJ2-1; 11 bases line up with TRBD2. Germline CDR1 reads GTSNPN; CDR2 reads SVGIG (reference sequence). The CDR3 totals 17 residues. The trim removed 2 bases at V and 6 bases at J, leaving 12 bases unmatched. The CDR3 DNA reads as TGTGCCTGGAGTATCACTAGCGGGAGCGGGCTATCCAATGAGCAGTTCTTC. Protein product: CAWSITSGSGLSNEQFF. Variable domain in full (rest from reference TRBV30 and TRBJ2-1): SQTIHQWPATLVQPVGSPLSLECTVEGTSNPNLYWYRQAAGRGLQLLFYSVGIGQISSEVPQNLSASRPQDRQFILSSKKLLLSDSGFYLCAWSITSGSGLSNEQFFGPGTRLTVL.

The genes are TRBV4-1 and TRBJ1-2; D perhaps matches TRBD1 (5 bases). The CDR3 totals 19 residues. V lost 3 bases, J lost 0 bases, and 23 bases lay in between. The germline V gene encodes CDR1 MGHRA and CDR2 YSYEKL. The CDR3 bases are TGCGCCAGCAGCCAGGGGTTGGGGGGACTAATCGGACCTAACTATGGCTACACCTTC. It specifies CASSQGLGGLIGPNYGYTF.

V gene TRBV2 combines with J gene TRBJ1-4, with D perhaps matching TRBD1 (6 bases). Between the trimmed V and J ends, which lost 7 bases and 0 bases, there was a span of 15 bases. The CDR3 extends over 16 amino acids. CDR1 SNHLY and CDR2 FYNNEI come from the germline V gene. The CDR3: CASNDRGGATNEKLFF. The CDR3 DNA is TGTGCCAGCAACGATAGGGGGGGAGCAACTAATGAAAAACTGTTTTTT.

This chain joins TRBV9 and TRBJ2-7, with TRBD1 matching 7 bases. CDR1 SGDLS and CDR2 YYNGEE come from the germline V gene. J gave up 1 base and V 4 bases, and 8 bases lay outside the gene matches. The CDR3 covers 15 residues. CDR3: CASSLGDSPSYEQYF. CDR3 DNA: TGTGCCAGCAGCCTAGGGGACAGTCCTTCCTACGAGCAGTACTTC.

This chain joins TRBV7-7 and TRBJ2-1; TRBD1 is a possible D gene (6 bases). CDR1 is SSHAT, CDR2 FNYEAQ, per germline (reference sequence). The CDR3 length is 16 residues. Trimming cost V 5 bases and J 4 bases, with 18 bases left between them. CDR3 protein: CASSLNLIGGYNEQFF. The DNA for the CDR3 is TGTGCCAGCAGCCTCAATTTAATAGGGGGATACAATGAGCAGTTCTTC.

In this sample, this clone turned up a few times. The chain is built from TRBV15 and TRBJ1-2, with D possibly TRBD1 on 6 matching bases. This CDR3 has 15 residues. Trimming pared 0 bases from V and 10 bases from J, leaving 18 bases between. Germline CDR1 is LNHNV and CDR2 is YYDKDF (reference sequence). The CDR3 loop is CATSRERGYGEVYTF. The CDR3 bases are TGTGCCACCAGCAGAGAGAGGGGGTACGGAGAGGTCTACACCTTC.

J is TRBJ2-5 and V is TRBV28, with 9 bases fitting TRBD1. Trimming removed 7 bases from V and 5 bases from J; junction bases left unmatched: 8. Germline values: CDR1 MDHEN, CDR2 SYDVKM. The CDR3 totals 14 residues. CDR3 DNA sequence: TGTGCCAGCAACCCCCCGACAGGGGGTGAGACCCAGTACTTC. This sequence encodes CASNPPTGGETQYF.